This TCR beta chain is drawn from a study of technical replicates of blood from a few donors. The protocol was immunoSEQ multiplex PCR, while the TCRdb copy is restricted to in-frame clones and leaves out a portion. The top ten hold about 0.39% of the sample, which has roughly 74,000 clones, about 91% seen once. The germline CDR1 and CDR2 sequences are SGHVS and FNYEAQ. CDR3 length equals 14 residues. J was trimmed by 3 bases and V by 5 bases; bases with no gene match: 7. The chain employs TRBV7-6 and TRBJ2-7; 7 nucleotides agree with TRBD1. Sequencing was done on a sample of T cells isolated from PBMCs. This TCR was sampled from a human donor in good health. CDR3 amino acids: CASSHRGTSYEQYF. DNA for the CDR3: TGTGCCAGCAGCCACAGGGGTACAAGCTACGAGCAGTACTTC.